This TCR beta chain was profiled in a study of T cells in Graves' hyperthyroidism and ophthalmopathy. For the study at large: Peripheral blood was secured at the point of initial diagnosis, before any treatment.

Concerning this clonotype: Its antigen is currently unknown.

Using RNA transcripts as the source, TCR beta CDR3 regions were amplified. First-round RT-PCR targeting the TCR CDR3 was performed with the HTBI primer set. TCRdb processed the multiplex PCR reads anew with MiXCR; each CDR3 protein has one entry. The sample includes fewer than 800,000 distinct CDR3 sequences, about 16% of them seen just once. Findings and limits, study-wide: The model anticipated ophthalmopathy a median about 6.5 months pre-onset.

For the diagnoses, clinical symptoms, serum thyroxine and TRAb, thyroid ultrasound and orbital computed tomography were used. The sequence was collected from a man between 18 and 29 years old with Graves' hyperthyroidism. Sequenced sample: blood.

CDR3 sequence reads: CASSLKASNQPQHF. The DNA for the CDR3 is TGTGCCAGCAGCTTGAAGGCGAGCAATCAGCCCCAGCATTTT. V gene TRBV5-7 combines with J gene TRBJ1-5, with D unresolved. TRBV5-7 counts as an open reading frame of uncertain function. The CDR3 contains 14 residues. The ends were cut back, 1 base at V and 1 base at J, with 6 bases in the middle.